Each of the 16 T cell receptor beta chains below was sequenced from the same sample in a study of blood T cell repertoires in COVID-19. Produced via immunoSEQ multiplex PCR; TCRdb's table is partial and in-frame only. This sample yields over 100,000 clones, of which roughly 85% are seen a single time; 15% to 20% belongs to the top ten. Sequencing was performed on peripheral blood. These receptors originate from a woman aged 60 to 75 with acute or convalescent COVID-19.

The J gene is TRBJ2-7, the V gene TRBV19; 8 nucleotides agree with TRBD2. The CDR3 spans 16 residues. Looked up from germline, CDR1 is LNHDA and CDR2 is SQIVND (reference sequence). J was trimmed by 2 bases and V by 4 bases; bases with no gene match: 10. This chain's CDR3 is CASSRGSSGLTYEQYF. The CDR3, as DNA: TGTGCCAGTAGTAGGGGCTCTAGCGGGCTCACCTACGAGCAGTACTTC.

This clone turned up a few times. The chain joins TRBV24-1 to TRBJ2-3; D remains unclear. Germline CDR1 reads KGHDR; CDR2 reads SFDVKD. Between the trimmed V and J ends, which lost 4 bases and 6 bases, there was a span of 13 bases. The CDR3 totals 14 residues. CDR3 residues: CATSDRLLGDTQYF. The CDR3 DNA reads TGTGCCACCAGTGACCGTTTGCTCGGGGATACGCAGTATTTT.

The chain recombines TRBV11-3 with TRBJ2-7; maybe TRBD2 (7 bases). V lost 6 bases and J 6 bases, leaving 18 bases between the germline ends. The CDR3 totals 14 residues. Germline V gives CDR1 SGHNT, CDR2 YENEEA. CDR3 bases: TGTGCCAGCAGTCCGGGGGGCGAGCTACGCGAGCAGTACTTC. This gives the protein CASSPGGELREQYF. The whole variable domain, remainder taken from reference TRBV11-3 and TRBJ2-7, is EAGVVQSPRYKIIEKKQPVAFWCNPISGHNTLYWYLQNLGQGPELLIRYENEEAVDDSQLPKDRFSAERLKGVDSTLKIQPAELGDSAVYLCASSPGGELREQYFGPGTRLTVT.

This chain's CDR3 is CASSPRQVSGANVLTF. For the CDR3, the DNA is TGTGCCAGCTCACCGAGACAGGTCTCTGGGGCCAACGTCCTGACTTTC. The rearrangement uses TRBV18 and TRBJ2-6, with D perhaps matching TRBD1 (6 bases). The CDR3 extends over 16 amino acids. Looked up from germline, CDR1 is KGHSH and CDR2 is LQKENI. The V end lost 3 bases, the J end lost 0 bases, and 9 bases lay between the germline ends.

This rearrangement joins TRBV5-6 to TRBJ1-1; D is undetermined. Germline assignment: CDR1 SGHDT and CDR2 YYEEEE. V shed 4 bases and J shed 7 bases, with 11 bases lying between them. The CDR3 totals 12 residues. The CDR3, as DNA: TGTGCCAGCAGCGCCTCCACGGGTGAAGCTTTCTTT. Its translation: CASSASTGEAFF.

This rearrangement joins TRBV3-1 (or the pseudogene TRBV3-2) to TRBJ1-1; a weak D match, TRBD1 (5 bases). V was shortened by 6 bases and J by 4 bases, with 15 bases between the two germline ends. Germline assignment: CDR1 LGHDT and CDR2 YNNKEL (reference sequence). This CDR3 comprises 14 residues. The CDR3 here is CASRGRGYFTEAFF. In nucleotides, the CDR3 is TGTGCCAGCAGGGGCCGGGGGTACTTCACTGAAGCTTTCTTT.

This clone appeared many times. The CDR3: CASSLFSLSVWSYNEQFF. The DNA of the CDR3 is TGTGCCAGCAGCTTATTCAGTCTCTCCGTCTGGTCCTACAATGAGCAGTTCTTC. The V call is TRBV7-3, the J call TRBJ2-1, with D unclear. Looked up from germline, CDR1 is SGHTA and CDR2 is FQGTGA. V lost 2 bases and J lost 1, with 18 bases in between. The CDR3 runs to 18 residues. Based on the CDR3 plus reference TRBV7-3 and TRBJ2-1, the full variable domain is GAGVSQTPSNKVTEKGKYVELRCDPISGHTALYWYRQSLGQGPEFLIYFQGTGAADDSGLPNDRFFAVRPEGSVSTLKIQRTERGDSAVYLCASSLFSLSVWSYNEQFFGPGTRLTVL.

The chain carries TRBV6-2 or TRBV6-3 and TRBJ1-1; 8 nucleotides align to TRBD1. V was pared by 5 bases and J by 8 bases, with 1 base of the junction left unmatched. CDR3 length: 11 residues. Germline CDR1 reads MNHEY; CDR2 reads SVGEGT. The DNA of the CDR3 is TGTGCCAGCAGTCAGGGGGCCGAAGCTTTCTTT. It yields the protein CASSQGAEAFF.

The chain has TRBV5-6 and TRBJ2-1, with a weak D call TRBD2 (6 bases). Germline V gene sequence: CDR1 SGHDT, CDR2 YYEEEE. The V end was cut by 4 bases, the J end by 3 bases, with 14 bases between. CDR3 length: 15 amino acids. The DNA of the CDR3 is TGTGCCAGCAGCCCCACGGAGGGACTCTACAATGAGCAGTTCTTC. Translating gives CASSPTEGLYNEQFF.

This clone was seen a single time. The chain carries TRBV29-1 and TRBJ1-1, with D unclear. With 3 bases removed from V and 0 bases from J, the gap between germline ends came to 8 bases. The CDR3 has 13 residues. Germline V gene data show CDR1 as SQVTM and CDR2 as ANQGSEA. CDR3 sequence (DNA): TGCAGCGTTGATTCAGGCTTGAACACTGAAGCTTTCTTT. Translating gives CSVDSGLNTEAFF. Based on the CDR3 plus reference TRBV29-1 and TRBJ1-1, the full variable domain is SAVISQKPSRDICQRGTSLTIQCQVDSQVTMMFWYRQQPGQSLTLIATANQGSEATYESGFVIDKFPISRPNLTFSTLTVSNMSPEDSSIYLCSVDSGLNTEAFFGQGTRLTVV.

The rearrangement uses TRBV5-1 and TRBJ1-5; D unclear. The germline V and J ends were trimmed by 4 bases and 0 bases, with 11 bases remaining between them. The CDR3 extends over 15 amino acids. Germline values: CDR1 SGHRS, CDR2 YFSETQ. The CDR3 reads CASSEEGYSNQPQHF. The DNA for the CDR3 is TGCGCCAGCAGCGAGGAAGGTTATAGCAATCAGCCCCAGCATTTT.

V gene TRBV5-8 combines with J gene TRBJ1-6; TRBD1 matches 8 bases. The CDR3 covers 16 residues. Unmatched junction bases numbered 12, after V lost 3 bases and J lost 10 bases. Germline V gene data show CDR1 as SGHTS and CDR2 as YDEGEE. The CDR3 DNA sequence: TGTGCCAGCAGCTCTCGGGCCAGGGGGCAGGTGTCACCCCTCCACTTT. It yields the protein CASSSRARGQVSPLHF.

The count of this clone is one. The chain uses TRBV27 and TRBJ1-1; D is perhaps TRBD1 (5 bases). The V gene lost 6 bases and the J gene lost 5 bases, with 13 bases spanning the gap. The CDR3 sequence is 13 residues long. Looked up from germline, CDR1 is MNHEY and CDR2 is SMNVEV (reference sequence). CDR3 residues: CASRRRGGTEAFF. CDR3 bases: TGTGCCAGCAGGAGACGGGGGGGGACTGAAGCTTTCTTT.

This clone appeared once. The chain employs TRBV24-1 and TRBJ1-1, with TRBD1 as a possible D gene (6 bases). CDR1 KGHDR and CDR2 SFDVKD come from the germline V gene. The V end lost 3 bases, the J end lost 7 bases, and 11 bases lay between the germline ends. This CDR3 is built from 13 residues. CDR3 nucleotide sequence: TGTGCCACCAGTGATGTGGGACACCGTGAAGCTTTCTTT. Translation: CATSDVGHREAFF.

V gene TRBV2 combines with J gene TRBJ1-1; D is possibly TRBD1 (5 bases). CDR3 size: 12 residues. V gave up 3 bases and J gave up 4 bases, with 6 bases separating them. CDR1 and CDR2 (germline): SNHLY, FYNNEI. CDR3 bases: TGTGCCAGCAGTGAGGGGGGCACTGAAGCTTTCTTT. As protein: CASSEGGTEAFF. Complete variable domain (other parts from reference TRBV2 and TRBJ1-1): EPEVTQTPSHQVTQMGQEVILRCVPISNHLYFYWYRQILGQKVEFLVSFYNNEISEKSEIFDDQFSVERPDGSNFTLKIRSTKLEDSAMYFCASSEGGTEAFFGQGTRLTVV.

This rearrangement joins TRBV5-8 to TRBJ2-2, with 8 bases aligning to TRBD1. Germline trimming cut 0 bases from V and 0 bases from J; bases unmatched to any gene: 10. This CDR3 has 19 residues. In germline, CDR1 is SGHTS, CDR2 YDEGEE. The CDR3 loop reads CASSLARTGPPANTGELFF. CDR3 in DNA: TGTGCCAGCAGCTTGGCGAGGACAGGGCCCCCCGCGAACACCGGGGAGCTGTTTTTT.